The rows below give T cell receptor beta chains drawn from one sample of a study of technical replicates of blood from a handful of donors. Using immunoSEQ multiplex PCR, the repertoire was profiled, and TCRdb retains in-frame clones only, with some absent. The sample includes around 80,000 clones, 90% to 98% of them seen just once. What was sequenced was T cells isolated from PBMCs. These TCRs come from a human donor in good health. CDR3s include the opening cysteine and the closing phenylalanine or tryptophan. A D gene is named only where the DNA matches it firmly. Some rows mark clone size as missing; the rest say once, few, many or name a class of expanded clone.

d_call	clone_size	v_call	j_call	cdr3_nt	cdr3_aa
TRBD2	once	TRBV13	TRBJ2-7	TGTGCCAGCAGCCCGGGGACTAGCGGGAGGTACGAGCAGTACTTC	CASSPGTSGRYEQYF
TRBD2	NA	TRBV2	TRBJ2-7	TGTGCCAGCAGTGCTCCTGGGACTACTTACTCCTACGAGCAGTACTTC	CASSAPGTTYSYEQYF
NA	NA	TRBV27	TRBJ1-1	TGTGCCAGCAGTCCACACGAGAACACTGAAGCTTTCTTT	CASSPHENTEAFF
TRBD2	NA	TRBV2	TRBJ2-2	TGTGCCAGCAGAGCCCCGGGACTAGCGGGAGGTGAGCTGTTTTTT	CASRAPGLAGGELFF
TRBD1	NA	TRBV7-8	TRBJ2-7	TGTGCCAGCAGCTTAAGCGGGACAGGGGGACTGGGCGAGCAGTACTTC	CASSLSGTGGLGEQYF
NA	NA	TRBV18	TRBJ1-1	TGTGCCAGCTCACCAAGCGGGGAAGGCACTGAAGCTTTCTTT	CASSPSGEGTEAFF
NA	NA	TRBV10-3	TRBJ1-2	TGTGCCATCAGTGAGTCGGACTGGAGTACTAACTATGGCTACACCTTC	CAISESDWSTNYGYTF
TRBD2	NA	TRBV27	TRBJ2-7	TGTGCCAGCAGTTTCGGCGGGAGAACCTACGAGCAGTACTTC	CASSFGGRTYEQYF
NA	NA	TRBV5-1	TRBJ1-1	TGCGCCAGCAGCCAACCGGCCAGGCAGAACACTGAAGCTTTCTTT	CASSQPARQNTEAFF
TRBD1	NA	TRBV7-2	TRBJ1-5	TGTGCCAGCAGCTTCTACAGGGGTCAGCCCCAGCATTTT	CASSFYRGQPQHF
TRBD2	NA	TRBV2	TRBJ2-7	TGTGCCAGCAGTAAGAGCGGGAACGCCTACGAGCAGTACTTC	CASSKSGNAYEQYF
TRBD2	NA	TRBV5-1	TRBJ2-3	TGCGCCAGCAGCCGATTAGGACTAGCGGGAGGAGGAGATACGCAGTATTTT	CASSRLGLAGGGDTQYF
NA	NA	TRBV15	TRBJ1-1	TGTGCCACCAGCAGAGATCCAATGAACACTGAAGCTTTCTTT	CATSRDPMNTEAFF
NA	NA	TRBV15	TRBJ2-2	TGTGCCACCAGAGCAGGGGAGTTGGCCGGGGAGCTGTTTTTT	CATRAGELAGELFF
TRBD2	NA	TRBV7-3	TRBJ2-3	TGTGCCAGCAGCTTTGCGGGCCTAGCGGGGACAGATACGCAGTATTTT	CASSFAGLAGTDTQYF
NA	NA	TRBV7-9	TRBJ1-1	TGTGCCAGCAGCCTAGGGGTGGGGGCGAATGAAGCTTTCTTT	CASSLGVGANEAFF
NA	NA	TRBV19	TRBJ1-2	TGTGCCAGTAGGGAGGTACCCCACTATGGCTACACCTTC	CASREVPHYGYTF
TRBD1	NA	TRBV9	TRBJ1-5	TGTGCCAGCAGCGGCTGGGGACAGGGGGCGAAAAGAGGCTATCAGCCCCAGCATTTT	CASSGWGQGAKRGYQPQHF
NA	few	TRBV6-5	TRBJ1-2	TGTGCCAGCAGTCCCACGTTCCTAGATGGCTACACCTTC	CASSPTFLDGYTF
NA	NA	TRBV19	TRBJ1-1	TGTGCCAGTAGTATGAGCCCGACGGGTTCTGAAGCTTTCTTT	CASSMSPTGSEAFF
TRBD1	NA	TRBV7-9	TRBJ1-2	TGTGCCAGCAGCCGACAGGGTTCGAACTATGGCTACACCTTC	CASSRQGSNYGYTF
TRBD2	NA	TRBV27	TRBJ2-7	TGTGCCAGCTATTCCGGGACTAGCGGCTACGAGCAGTACTTC	CASYSGTSGYEQYF
NA	NA	TRBV27	TRBJ1-2	TGTGCCAGCAGTTTAGCGACAGGTGCTAAAGGCTACACCTTC	CASSLATGAKGYTF
NA	NA	TRBV19	TRBJ1-4	TGTGCCAGTAGTATCGGAAGGGGGAAAGGCGAAAAACTGTTTTTT	CASSIGRGKGEKLFF
NA	NA	TRBV5-1	TRBJ2-5	TGCGCCAGCAGCTTGAATTCCCCAGGGTTAACCAAGACCCAGTACTTC	CASSLNSPGLTKTQYF
TRBD2	NA	TRBV9	TRBJ2-1	TGTGCCAGCAGCCCCCAGAGCGGGAACAATGAGCAGTTCTTC	CASSPQSGNNEQFF
TRBD2	NA	TRBV7-9	TRBJ2-7	TGTGCCAGCAGTGACTCCTCCAGACTAGCGGGCAACGAGCAGTACTTC	CASSDSSRLAGNEQYF
TRBD1	NA	TRBV5-1	TRBJ1-3	TGCGCCAGCAGCCGGCGACAGGGGGCGTCCGGAAACACCATATATTTT	CASSRRQGASGNTIYF
NA	NA	TRBV28	TRBJ2-7	TGTGCCAGCAGTTTTGACATCCAAGGGGACGAGCAGTACTTC	CASSFDIQGDEQYF
NA	NA	TRBV5-1	TRBJ1-1	TGCGCCAGCAGCTCCCTAGCGGGAAGCACTGAAGCTTTCTTT	CASSSLAGSTEAFF